The 19 T cell receptor beta chains below all came from one sample that was sequenced in a study of blood T cell repertoires in COVID-19 (dated by TCRdb to the early 2020s). Library creation used the immunoSEQ multiplex PCR assay. In its TCRdb copy, this immuneACCESS table keeps in-frame sequences only and misses some clones. Where compared with another copy, unresolved V genes explain less than half of these, and the others have no known cause. This sample gives fewer than 400,000 clones in total; 92% of them show up just once. 18% of the sample lies in the top ten. Sample: PBMCs or T cells enriched from blood (not recorded which). These receptors were taken from a woman in her twenties or thirties who had recovered from COVID-19.

The rearrangement joins TRBV19 to TRBJ2-3; 10 bases line up with TRBD2. The germline V gene encodes CDR1 LNHDA and CDR2 SQIVND (reference sequence). The CDR3 loop spans 15 amino acids. V lost 4 bases to trimming and J lost 5 bases; unmatched junction nucleotides: 6. This CDR3 is CASSTPGLARDTQYF. In nucleotides, the CDR3 is TGTGCCAGTAGTACACCGGGACTAGCGAGAGATACGCAGTATTTT.

The V and J genes are TRBV4-2 and TRBJ2-5, with 10 bases matching TRBD1. The CDR3 contains 15 residues. Germline CDR1 is LGHNA and CDR2 is YNFKEQ. V shed 4 bases and J 5 bases; nucleotides not matched to a gene: 7. The CDR3 nucleotides read TGTGCCAGCAGCCGTACCTGGACAGGGGGTGAGACCCAGTACTTC. Translation gives CASSRTWTGGETQYF.

V usage is TRBV4-2 and J usage is TRBJ2-1; 11 positions match TRBD2. V dropped 2 bases and J dropped 10; count of bases not matched to a gene: 10. Germline assignment: CDR1 LGHNA and CDR2 YNFKEQ. The CDR3 length is 16 residues. The CDR3 DNA is TGTGCCAGCAGCCAACTATTTAGCGGGGGGGGAGGAGAGCAGTTCTTC. Translation gives CASSQLFSGGGGEQFF.

CDR3 loop: CASSQVVGQGSYEQYF. DNA for the CDR3: TGCGCCAGCAGCCAAGTAGTGGGACAGGGTTCCTACGAGCAGTACTTC. The chain has TRBV4-1 and TRBJ2-7; TRBD1 aligns across 9 bases. The germline gives CDR1 MGHRA, CDR2 YSYEKL. The CDR3 is 16 amino acids. The V and J ends lost 1 base and 1 base, in that order; junction bases with no gene match: 5.

This clone was seen just once. The CDR3 reads CASSYSTGIRGYGYTF. Written as DNA, the CDR3 is TGTGCCAGCAGTTACTCGACCGGGATACGAGGCTATGGCTACACCTTC. This chain connects TRBV6-6 to TRBJ1-2; unclear D gene. The CDR3 extends over 16 amino acids. Germline loops: CDR1 MNHNY, CDR2 SVGAGI (reference sequence). V lost 0 bases and J lost 4, with 15 bases in between.

The count of this clone is one. This sequence joins TRBV25-1 and TRBJ2-5, with 11 bases lining up with TRBD1. Unmatched junction bases numbered 7, after V lost 2 bases and J lost 5 bases. Germline CDR1 is MGHDK and CDR2 is SYGVNS. The CDR3 covers 16 residues. In nucleotides, the CDR3 is TGTGCCAGCAGTGAACCTGGACAGGGGGCGGGGGAGACCCAGTACTTC. Its protein product is CASSEPGQGAGETQYF.

The V call is TRBV11-2, the J call TRBJ1-2; 7 bases match TRBD1. V was pared by 4 bases and J by 4 bases, with 12 bases of the junction left unmatched. Germline V lookup: CDR1 SGHAT, CDR2 FQNNGV. This CDR3 contains 16 residues. The CDR3 bases are TGTGCCAGCAGCTCGAGACAGGGAAATTTTATCTATGGCTACACCTTC. Translating gives CASSSRQGNFIYGYTF.

The CDR3 nucleotides are TGCGCCAGCAGCTTGACAGGTTTAGAGGATGAAAAACTGTTTTTT. Protein sequence: CASSLTGLEDEKLFF. V and J are TRBV5-1 and TRBJ1-4; the D gene is possibly TRBD1 (5 bases). In germline, CDR1 is SGHRS, CDR2 YFSETQ. The V and J ends lost 1 base and 6 bases respectively, with 13 bases between them. The CDR3 runs 15 residues.

This clone was detected only once. V gene TRBV28 combines with J gene TRBJ1-1, with D tentatively TRBD1 (5 bases). CDR3 length equals 11 residues. Germline V lookup: CDR1 MDHEN, CDR2 SYDVKM. The CDR3 here is CAGATGAEAFF. Written as DNA, the CDR3 is TGTGCAGGGGCCACTGGGGCTGAAGCTTTCTTT.

The J gene is TRBJ1-5, the V gene TRBV11-2, with D hard to call. Looked up from germline, CDR1 is SGHAT and CDR2 is FQNNGV. This CDR3 spans 14 amino acids. Between the trimmed V and J ends, which lost 5 bases and 4 bases, there was a span of 12 bases. The CDR3 sequence is CASSTNTGNQPQHF. The CDR3 DNA is TGTGCCAGCAGCACAAACACGGGAAATCAGCCCCAGCATTTT.

This chain links TRBV7-2 with TRBJ1-1, with TRBD1 matching over 8 bases. Germline V gene lookup returns CDR1 SGHTA and CDR2 FQGNSA. The CDR3 sequence is 17 residues long. V shed 3 bases, J shed 1 base, and the junction held 10 bases outside the gene matches. The DNA of the CDR3 is TGTGCCAGCAGCTTGGGGTGGGGACAGGCCCAGAACACTGAAGCTTTCTTT. Translation gives CASSLGWGQAQNTEAFF.

The rearrangement joins TRBV30 to TRBJ1-1; D unresolved. The CDR3 extends over 13 amino acids. With 0 bases removed from V and 1 base from J, the gap between germline ends came to 6 bases. CDR1 GTSNPN and CDR2 SVGIG come from the germline V gene (reference sequence). This chain's CDR3 is CAWSVTPNTEAFF. DNA for the CDR3: TGTGCCTGGAGTGTAACTCCGAACACTGAAGCTTTCTTT.

The V and J genes are TRBV28 and TRBJ1-1; D is uncertain. Germline V lookup: CDR1 MDHEN, CDR2 SYDVKM. V lost 2 bases to trimming and J lost 1 base, with 17 bases between them. The CDR3 loop spans 17 amino acids. CDR3 sequence (DNA): TGTGCCAGCAGTTTACGCACGTTTAGTAGAGCGAACACTGAAGCTTTCTTT. It translates to CASSLRTFSRANTEAFF.

This chain links TRBV28 with TRBJ2-3; 8 bases are shared with TRBD2. The junction had 7 bases not matched to a gene; V was cut back by 5 bases and J by 6 bases. This CDR3 contains 14 residues. The germline gives CDR1 MDHEN, CDR2 SYDVKM. This CDR3 reads CASSGAGVADTQYF. In DNA form, the CDR3 reads TGTGCCAGCAGTGGAGCGGGAGTGGCCGATACGCAGTATTTT.

The rearrangement links TRBV4-3 to TRBJ2-1; D may be TRBD1 (5 bases). The CDR3 contains 12 residues. V lost 1 base, J lost 9 bases, and 7 bases lay in between. Germline CDR1 is LGHNA and CDR2 is YSLEER. The CDR3 loop is CASSQVRGEQFF. The CDR3 nucleotides read TGCGCCAGCAGCCAAGTTAGGGGTGAGCAGTTCTTC.

The chain has TRBV6-5 and TRBJ1-4, with D possibly TRBD1 on 5 matching bases. Germline CDR1 is MNHEY and CDR2 is SVGAGI. The CDR3 length is 15 residues. The V and J ends lost 8 bases and 4 bases respectively, with 17 bases between them. The chain's CDR3 is CASSPETGFNEKLFF. As DNA, the CDR3 is TGTGCCAGCTCACCGGAAACAGGCTTTAATGAAAAACTGTTTTTT.

The rearrangement uses TRBV7-9 and TRBJ2-1; TRBD1 aligns across 7 bases. Germline trimming cut 1 base from V and 7 bases from J; bases unmatched to any gene: 7. Per germline, CDR1 SEHNR and CDR2 FQNEAQ (reference sequence). CDR3 size: 15 residues. CDR3 DNA: TGTGCCAGCAGCTTAGGCCAGGGGGTCCAGAATGAGCAGTTCTTC. Its translation: CASSLGQGVQNEQFF.

The rearrangement uses TRBV30 and TRBJ2-3; D possibly corresponds to TRBD2 (5 bases). The CDR3 consists of 13 residues. Germline CDR1 and CDR2: GTSNPN and SVGIG (reference sequence). The V end was cut by 4 bases, the J end by 4 bases, with 12 bases between. The CDR3 region is CAWNLGSADTQYF. The DNA for the CDR3 is TGTGCCTGGAACCTGGGGAGCGCAGATACGCAGTATTTT.

The chain combines TRBV5-6 with TRBJ2-3; D may be TRBD1 (6 bases). The CDR3 is 15 amino acids. The germline gives CDR1 SGHDT, CDR2 YYEEEE. V was trimmed by 1 base and J by 2 bases, leaving 11 bases between them. The CDR3 bases are TGTGCCAGCAGCTTGCGGCAGGGGACCACAGATACGCAGTATTTT. This sequence encodes CASSLRQGTTDTQYF.